These T cell receptor beta chains were read from a single sample in a study of shared clonotypes between healthy human individuals. Method: immunoSEQ multiplex PCR; TCRdb's copy keeps in-frame clones and lacks some. The profile shows about 2 million clones, 85% to 95% of them singletons. The sequencing input was naive CD4+ T cells sorted from blood. The receptors were gathered from a man aged 18 to 29 in good health. Each CDR3 is given with its conserved first and last residue. A D gene is named only where the DNA matches it firmly. Only some rows state a clone size, as once, few, many or a class for expanded clones.

clone_size j_call d_call v_call cdr3_aa cdr3_nt
. TRBJ1-6 . TRBV12-5 CASGPGTVNSPLHF TGTGCTAGTGGTCCAGGGACGGTTAATTCACCCCTCCACTTT
. TRBJ2-2 TRBD2 TRBV4-3 CASSQDLWTSGVFTGELFF TGCGCCAGCAGCCAAGATCTATGGACTAGCGGCGTATTCACCGGGGAGCTGTTTTTT
. TRBJ2-1 . TRBV5-4 CASSLSGSYNEQFF TGTGCCAGCAGCCTTAGCGGCTCCTACAATGAGCAGTTCTTC
. TRBJ1-5 . TRBV25-1 CASSEWGNQPQHF TGTGCCAGCAGTGAATGGGGCAATCAGCCCCAGCATTTT
. TRBJ1-2 . TRBV18 CASSTGQGMGYGYTF TGTGCCAGCTCAACCGGTCAGGGGATGGGCTATGGCTACACCTTC
. TRBJ2-5 TRBD2 TRBV5-1 CASSLGGQGQETQYF TGCGCCAGCAGCCTGGGAGGGCAGGGACAAGAGACCCAGTACTTC
. TRBJ2-3 . TRBV5-1 CASSSLTPADTDTQYF TGCGCCAGCAGCTCCCTGACTCCCGCGGACACCGATACGCAGTATTTT
. TRBJ2-6 . TRBV6-4 CASSEWSGANVLTF TGTGCCAGCAGTGAGTGGTCAGGGGCCAACGTCCTGACTTTC
once TRBJ2-2 . TRBV15 CATSRGIGNTGELFF TGTGCCACCAGCAGGGGGATAGGGAACACCGGGGAGCTGTTTTTT
. TRBJ1-3 . TRBV6-5 CASSYSHLSGNTIYF TGTGCCAGCAGTTACTCCCATCTCTCTGGAAACACCATATATTTT
. TRBJ2-2 . TRBV4-3 CASSLAPGQSIGELFF TGCGCCAGCAGCTTAGCACCGGGACAATCAATCGGGGAGCTGTTTTTT
. TRBJ2-7 TRBD1 TRBV11-1 CASSLPAGTGSYEQYF TGTGCCAGCAGCTTACCAGCCGGGACAGGGTCCTACGAGCAGTACTTC
. TRBJ2-1 . TRBV6-1 CASSEYGINEQFF TGTGCCAGCAGTGAATATGGGATCAATGAGCAGTTCTTC
. TRBJ2-7 . TRBV10-3 CAIKGETYEQYF TGTGCCATCAAGGGGGAAACCTACGAGCAGTACTTC
. TRBJ2-7 TRBD1 TRBV2 CASSVRDRRAYEQYF TGTGCCAGCAGTGTGCGGGACAGGCGAGCCTACGAGCAGTACTTC
. TRBJ1-2 TRBD1 TRBV2 CASGAGGDYGYTF TGTGCCAGCGGGGCAGGGGGCGACTATGGCTACACCTTC
. TRBJ1-2 . TRBV18 CASSSQNGYTF TGTGCCAGCTCATCCCAGAACGGCTACACCTTC
once TRBJ1-1 . TRBV19 CASSMMKGTEAFF TGTGCCAGTAGTATGATGAAGGGGACTGAAGCTTTCTTT
. TRBJ2-1 TRBD2 TRBV10-3 CAISEPSGTSGMRVFRGQFF TGTGCCATCAGTGAGCCGAGCGGGACTAGCGGGATGAGGGTATTTCGGGGGCAGTTCTTC
. TRBJ1-5 . TRBV19 CASQGQPVQPQHF TGTGCCAGCCAAGGACAGCCGGTTCAGCCCCAGCATTTT
. TRBJ2-1 . TRBV10-3 CAISASTPGEQFF TGTGCCATCAGTGCCTCAACGCCTGGGGAGCAGTTCTTC
once TRBJ2-6 TRBD2 TRBV18 CASSPPGGGTPGANVLTF TGTGCCAGCTCACCCCCGGGCGGGGGGACCCCCGGGGCCAACGTCCTGACTTTC
once TRBJ1-4 . TRBV27 CASRQDRALGEEKLFF TGTGCCAGCAGACAAGACAGAGCTTTGGGGGAGGAAAAACTGTTTTTT
. TRBJ1-2 . TRBV5-5 CASSLEGYGYTF TGTGCCAGCAGCTTAGAGGGCTATGGCTACACCTTC
. TRBJ2-4 TRBD1 TRBV27 CASSPWTGGSQNIQYF TGTGCCAGCAGTCCCTGGACAGGGGGGTCACAAAACATTCAGTACTTC
. TRBJ2-7 . TRBV7-2 CASSYMDRSEGYEQYF TGTGCCAGCAGCTATATGGACAGATCGGAGGGATACGAGCAGTACTTC
. TRBJ1-5 TRBD1 TRBV10-2 CASSPTGGQPQHF TGCGCCAGCAGCCCGACAGGGGGACAGCCCCAGCATTTT
. TRBJ2-2 . TRBV2 CASRGFMNTGELFF TGTGCCAGCAGGGGCTTCATGAACACCGGGGAGCTGTTTTTT
. TRBJ2-7 TRBD1 TRBV18 CASSPTTGGTYEQYF TGTGCCAGCTCACCAACGACAGGGGGCACCTACGAGCAGTACTTC
. TRBJ1-4 . TRBV2 CASRPKVLGGEKLFF TGTGCCAGCAGACCGAAAGTCCTCGGGGGTGAAAAACTGTTTTTT
. TRBJ2-7 TRBD1 TRBV19 CASSHPGQVYEQYF TGTGCCAGTAGTCACCCGGGACAGGTCTACGAGCAGTACTTC